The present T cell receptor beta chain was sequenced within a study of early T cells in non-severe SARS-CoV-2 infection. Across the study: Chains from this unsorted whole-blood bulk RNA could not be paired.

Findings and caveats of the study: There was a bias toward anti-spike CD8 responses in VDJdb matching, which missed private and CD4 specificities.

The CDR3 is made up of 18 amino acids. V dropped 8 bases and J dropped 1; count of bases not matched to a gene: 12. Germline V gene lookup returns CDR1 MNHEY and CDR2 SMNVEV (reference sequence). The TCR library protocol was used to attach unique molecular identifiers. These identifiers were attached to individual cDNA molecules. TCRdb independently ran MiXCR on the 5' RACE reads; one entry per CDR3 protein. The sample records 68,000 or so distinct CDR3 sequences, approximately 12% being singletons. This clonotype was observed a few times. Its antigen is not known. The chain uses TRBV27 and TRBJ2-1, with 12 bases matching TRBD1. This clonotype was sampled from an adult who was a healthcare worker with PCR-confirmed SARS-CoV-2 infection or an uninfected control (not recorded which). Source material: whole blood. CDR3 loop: CASSRGTGGTTSYNEQFF. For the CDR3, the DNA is TGTGCCAGCTCACGGGGGACAGGGGGCACGACATCCTACAATGAGCAGTTCTTC.